This T cell receptor (beta chain) was retrieved from a study of blood T cell repertoires in COVID-19. Study overall: From T cells, B-cell-depleted T cells, or PBMCs came the material, which was cDNA or gDNA.

Measured with immunoSEQ multiplex PCR; TCRdb has only the in-frame clones, and not every one. The sample yields around 240,000 clones, around 83% seen once. The clonotype originates from a man aged 40-50 years with acute or convalescent COVID-19. Sequencing was performed on peripheral blood.

CDR3 region: CASNPYRIYRGLGTEAFF. In DNA form, the CDR3 reads TGTGCCAGTAACCCTTACCGTATCTACAGGGGGCTGGGCACTGAAGCTTTCTTT. The chain combines TRBV19 with TRBJ1-1, with 9 bases matching TRBD1. CDR3 length: 18 amino acids. V trimming: 7 bases; J trimming: 4 bases; junction bases outside the gene matches: 19. The germline gives CDR1 LNHDA, CDR2 SQIVND (reference sequence).